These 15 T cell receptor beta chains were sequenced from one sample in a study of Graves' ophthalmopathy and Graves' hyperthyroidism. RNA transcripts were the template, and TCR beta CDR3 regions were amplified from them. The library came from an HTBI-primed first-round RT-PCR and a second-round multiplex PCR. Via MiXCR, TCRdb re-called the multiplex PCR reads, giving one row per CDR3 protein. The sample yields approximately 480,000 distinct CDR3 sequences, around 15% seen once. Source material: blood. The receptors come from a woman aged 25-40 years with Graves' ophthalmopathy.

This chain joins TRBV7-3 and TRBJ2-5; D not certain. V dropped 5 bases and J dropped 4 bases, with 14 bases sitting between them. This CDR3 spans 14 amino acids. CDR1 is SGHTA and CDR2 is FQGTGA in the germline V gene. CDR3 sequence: CASSAGMDVETQYF. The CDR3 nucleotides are TGTGCCAGCAGCGCCGGAATGGACGTAGAGACCCAGTACTTC. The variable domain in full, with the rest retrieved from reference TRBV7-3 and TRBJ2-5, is GAGVSQTPSNKVTEKGKYVELRCDPISGHTALYWYRQSLGQGPEFLIYFQGTGAADDSGLPNDRFFAVRPEGSVSTLKIQRTERGDSAVYLCASSAGMDVETQYFGPGTRLLVL.

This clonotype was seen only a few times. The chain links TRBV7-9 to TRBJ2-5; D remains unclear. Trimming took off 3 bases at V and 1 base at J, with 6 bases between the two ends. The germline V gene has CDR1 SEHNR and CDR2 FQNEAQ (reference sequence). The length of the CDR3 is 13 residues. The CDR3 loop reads CASSFEVQETQYF. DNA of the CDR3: TGTGCCAGCAGCTTCGAGGTCCAAGAGACCCAGTACTTC.

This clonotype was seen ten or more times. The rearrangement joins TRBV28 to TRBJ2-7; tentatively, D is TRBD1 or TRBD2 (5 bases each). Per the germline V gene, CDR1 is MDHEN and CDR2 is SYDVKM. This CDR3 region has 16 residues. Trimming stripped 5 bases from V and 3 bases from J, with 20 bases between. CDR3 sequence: CASSPFLRDANYEQYF. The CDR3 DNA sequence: TGTGCCAGCAGTCCTTTCCTCCGGGACGCAAACTACGAGCAGTACTTC.

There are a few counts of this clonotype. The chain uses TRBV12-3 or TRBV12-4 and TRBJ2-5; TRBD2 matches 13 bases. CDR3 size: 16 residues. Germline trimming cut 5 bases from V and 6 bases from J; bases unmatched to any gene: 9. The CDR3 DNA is TGTGCCAGCAGTCTCACTAGCGGGGGGGCCGAAAAGACCCAGTACTTC. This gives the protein CASSLTSGGAEKTQYF.

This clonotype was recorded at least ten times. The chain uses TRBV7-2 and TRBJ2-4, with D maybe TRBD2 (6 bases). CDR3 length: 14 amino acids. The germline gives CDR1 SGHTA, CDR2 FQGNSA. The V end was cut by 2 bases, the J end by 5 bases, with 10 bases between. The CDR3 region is CASSLSWGENIQYF. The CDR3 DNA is TGTGCCAGCAGCTTATCTTGGGGGGAAAACATTCAGTACTTC.

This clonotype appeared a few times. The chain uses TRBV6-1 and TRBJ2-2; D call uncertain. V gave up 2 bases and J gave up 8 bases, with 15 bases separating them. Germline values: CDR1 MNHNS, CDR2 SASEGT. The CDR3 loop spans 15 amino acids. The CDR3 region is CASSEMASLTGELFF. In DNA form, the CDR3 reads TGTGCCAGCAGTGAAATGGCGAGCCTGACAGGGGAGCTGTTTTTT.

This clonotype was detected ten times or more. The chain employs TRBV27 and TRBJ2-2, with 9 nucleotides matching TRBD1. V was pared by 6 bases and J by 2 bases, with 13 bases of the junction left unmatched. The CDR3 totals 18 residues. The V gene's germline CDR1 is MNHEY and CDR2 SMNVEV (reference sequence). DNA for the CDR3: TGTGCCAGCAGGTCTTACAGGGGGCGCGGGCGAAACACCGGGGAGCTGTTTTTT. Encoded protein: CASRSYRGRGRNTGELFF.

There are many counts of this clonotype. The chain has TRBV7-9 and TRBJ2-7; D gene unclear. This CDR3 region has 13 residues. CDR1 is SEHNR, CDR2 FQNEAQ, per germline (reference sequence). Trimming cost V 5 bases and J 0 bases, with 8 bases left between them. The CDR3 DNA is TGTGCCAGCAGCGCCGACTTCTCCTACGAGCAGTACTTC. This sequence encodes CASSADFSYEQYF.

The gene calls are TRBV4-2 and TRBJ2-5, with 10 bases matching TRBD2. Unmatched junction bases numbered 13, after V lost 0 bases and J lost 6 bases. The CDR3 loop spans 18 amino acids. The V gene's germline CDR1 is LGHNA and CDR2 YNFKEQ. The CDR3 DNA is TGTGCCAGCAGCCAAGATAGAGCGGGAGGGCCTTCTGGAAAGACCCAGTACTTC. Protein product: CASSQDRAGGPSGKTQYF.

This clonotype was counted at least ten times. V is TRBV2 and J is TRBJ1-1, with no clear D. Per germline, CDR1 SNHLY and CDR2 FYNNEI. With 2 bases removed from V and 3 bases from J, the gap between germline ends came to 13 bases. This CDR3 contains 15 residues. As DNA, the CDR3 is TGTGCCAGCAGTGAACTCTCCGTTGGGGACACTGAAGCTTTCTTT. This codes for CASSELSVGDTEAFF.

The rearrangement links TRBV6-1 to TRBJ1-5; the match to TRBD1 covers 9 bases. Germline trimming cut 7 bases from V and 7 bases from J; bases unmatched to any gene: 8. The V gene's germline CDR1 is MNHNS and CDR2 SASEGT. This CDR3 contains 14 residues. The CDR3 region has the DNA TGTGCCAGCACCCGGGACAGGGCTGAACAGCCCCAGCATTTT. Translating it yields CASTRDRAEQPQHF.

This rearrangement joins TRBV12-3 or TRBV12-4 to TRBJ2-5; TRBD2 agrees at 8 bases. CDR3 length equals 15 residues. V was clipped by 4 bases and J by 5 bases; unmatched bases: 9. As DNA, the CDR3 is TGTGCCAGCAGTTCATTCCCCCGGGGGGGGGAGACCCAGTACTTC. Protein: CASSSFPRGGETQYF.

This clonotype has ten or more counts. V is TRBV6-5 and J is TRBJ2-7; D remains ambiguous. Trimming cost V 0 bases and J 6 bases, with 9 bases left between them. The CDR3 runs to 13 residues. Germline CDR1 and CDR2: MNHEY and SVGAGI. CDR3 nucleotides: TGTGCCAGCAGTTACTCTTCCTGGGGCGAGCAGTACTTC. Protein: CASSYSSWGEQYF.

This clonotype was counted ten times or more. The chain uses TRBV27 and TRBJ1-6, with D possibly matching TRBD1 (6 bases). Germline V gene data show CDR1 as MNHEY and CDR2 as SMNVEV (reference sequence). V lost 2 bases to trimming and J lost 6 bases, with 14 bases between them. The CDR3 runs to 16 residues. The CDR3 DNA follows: TGTGCCAGCAGTTTAACCCCACCGGGGGCTAATTCACCCCTCCACTTT. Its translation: CASSLTPPGANSPLHF.

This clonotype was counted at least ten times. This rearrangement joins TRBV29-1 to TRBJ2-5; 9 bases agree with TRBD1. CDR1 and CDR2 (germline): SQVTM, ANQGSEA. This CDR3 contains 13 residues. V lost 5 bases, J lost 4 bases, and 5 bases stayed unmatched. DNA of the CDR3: TGCAGCGTTCGGACAGGGGAAAGAGAGACCCAGTACTTC. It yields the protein CSVRTGERETQYF.